This entry lists 16 T cell receptor beta chains sequenced from one sample in a study of glioma-infiltrating T cells after dendritic cell vaccination. Stated time point: after dendritic cell vaccination, including at tumor progression/relapse. Data came from immunoSEQ multiplex PCR; TCRdb stores just in-frame clones and leaves some out. Seen here are approximately 91,000 clones, around four fifths observed once, and the top ten hold approximately 2.1%. Sample: blood, taken after dendritic cell vaccination. The receptor set was obtained from a human donor with glioblastoma.

This rearrangement joins TRBV5-4 to TRBJ1-1, with D perhaps TRBD1 (6 bases). The CDR3 length is 13 residues. Germline values: CDR1 SGHNT, CDR2 YYREEE (reference sequence). The V and J ends lost 0 bases and 8 bases respectively, with 11 bases between them. Here the CDR3 reads CASSLEAQGEAFF. The CDR3 DNA follows: TGTGCCAGCAGCTTGGAAGCTCAGGGGGAAGCTTTCTTT.

The chain carries TRBV5-1 and TRBJ1-1; no firm D call. V was pared by 0 bases and J by 1 base, with 16 bases between. The CDR3 is 17 amino acids. Germline values: CDR1 SGHRS, CDR2 YFSETQ. This CDR3 is CASSLVSGRQRNTEAFF. The CDR3 bases are TGCGCCAGCAGCTTGGTTTCTGGGCGCCAGAGGAACACTGAAGCTTTCTTT.

This clone has more than one count but fewer than ten. The same CDR3 can be traced to other DNA sequences in this sample. The genes are TRBV6-1 and TRBJ1-5; TRBD1 agrees at 9 bases. The CDR3 is 13 amino acids. V was clipped by 6 bases and J by 4 bases; unmatched bases: 1. Germline V lookup: CDR1 MNHNS, CDR2 SASEGT. The CDR3 bases are TGTGCCAGCAGGGGGACAGGGAATCAGCCCCAGCATTTT. Translation gives CASRGTGNQPQHF.

This chain uses TRBV2 with TRBJ2-1, with a weak D call TRBD1 (6 bases). The germline V gene encodes CDR1 SNHLY and CDR2 FYNNEI. The CDR3 is 20 residues long. Trimming removed 5 bases at V and 2 bases at J, with 28 bases between. The CDR3 loop reads CASSLPGEGLGKSTYNEQFF. The DNA for the CDR3 is TGTGCCAGCAGTCTTCCAGGGGAAGGTTTGGGTAAATCTACCTACAATGAGCAGTTCTTC.

The chain links TRBV14 to TRBJ1-4, with TRBD1 matching over 7 bases. CDR1 is SGHDN, CDR2 FVKESK, per germline. The V gene end was trimmed by 4 bases and the J gene end by 4 bases; junction bases not matched to a gene: 6. The CDR3 runs 15 residues. Here the CDR3 DNA reads TGTGCCAGCAGCCCCCGGGACAGATTTAATGAAAAACTGTTTTTT. The encoded protein is CASSPRDRFNEKLFF.

V and J are TRBV5-1 and TRBJ2-2, with 9 bases matching TRBD1. Germline lookup yields CDR1 SGHRS and CDR2 YFSETQ. Germline trimming cut 7 bases from V and 6 bases from J; bases unmatched to any gene: 4. The CDR3 runs to 13 residues. The CDR3 loop is CASGQGSPGELFF. The CDR3 DNA reads as TGCGCCAGCGGACAGGGGTCTCCCGGGGAGCTGTTTTTT.

The chain joins TRBV19 to TRBJ1-4; possibly TRBD1 for D (5 bases). With 5 bases removed from V and 0 bases from J, the gap between germline ends came to 16 bases. This CDR3 comprises 17 residues. Per the germline V gene, CDR1 is LNHDA and CDR2 is SQIVND (reference sequence). The CDR3 DNA is TGTGCCAGTAGTCCCTGGACACCCAACCCAACTAATGAAAAACTGTTTTTT. Translation gives CASSPWTPNPTNEKLFF.

V and J are TRBV5-4 and TRBJ2-5, with TRBD1 identical over 7 bases. CDR3 length equals 15 residues. V was pared by 3 bases and J by 1 base, with 6 bases of the junction left unmatched. Germline CDR1 SGHNT, CDR2 YYREEE (reference sequence). The CDR3 DNA reads TGTGCCAGCAGCTCACAGGGGTGGGGCCAAGAGACCCAGTACTTC. This encodes CASSSQGWGQETQYF. The variable domain in full, completed from reference TRBV5-4 and TRBJ2-5, reads ETGVTQSPTHLIKTRGQQVTLRCSSQSGHNTVSWYQQALGQGPQFIFQYYREEENGRGNFPPRFSGLQFPNYSSELNVNALELDDSALYLCASSSQGWGQETQYFGPGTRLLVL.

V and J are TRBV7-9 and TRBJ1-5; D is uncertain. There are 16 residues in the CDR3. V was cut by 4 bases and J by 1 base, with 14 bases left in between. Germline-derived CDR1 and CDR2 are SEHNR and FQNEAQ (reference sequence). The CDR3 here is CASSWWPGESNQPQHF. The CDR3 nucleotides are TGTGCCAGCAGCTGGTGGCCCGGGGAAAGCAATCAGCCCCAGCATTTT.

This clone was picked up a small number of times. CDR3 sequence (DNA): TGTGCCACCGTCGACAGGGTGGAGACCCAGTACTTC. It codes for CATVDRVETQYF. The V call is TRBV7-2, the J call TRBJ2-5; 7 nucleotides match TRBD1. This CDR3 comprises 12 residues. V lost 10 bases and J lost 5; bases outside the gene matches: 7. The germline CDR1 and CDR2 sequences are SGHTA and FQGNSA.

V gene TRBV6-1 combines with J gene TRBJ2-2; 12 bases agree with TRBD1. CDR3 length equals 15 residues. Germline V CDR1 and CDR2: MNHNS, SASEGT. V lost 6 bases, J lost 6 bases, and 5 bases stayed unmatched. Here the CDR3 DNA reads TGTGCCAGCAGCTCCGGGACAGGGGGCTCCGGGGAGCTGTTTTTT. Protein: CASSSGTGGSGELFF.

This sequence joins TRBV11-2 and TRBJ1-3; TRBD1 agrees at 8 bases. J was trimmed by 0 bases and V by 5 bases; bases with no gene match: 3. The CDR3 has 15 amino acids. Germline V CDR1 and CDR2: SGHAT, FQNNGV. The CDR3 DNA follows: TGTGCCAGCAGCACAGGGGGTTTCTCTGGAAACACCATATATTTT. Translation: CASSTGGFSGNTIYF.

This chain joins TRBV5-6 and TRBJ2-3, with D possibly matching TRBD2 (5 bases). In germline, CDR1 is SGHDT, CDR2 YYEEEE. The CDR3 is 12 residues long. With 4 bases removed from V and 4 bases from J, the gap between germline ends came to 7 bases. This chain's CDR3 is CASSPGADTQYF. The CDR3 region has the DNA TGTGCCAGCAGCCCCGGGGCAGATACGCAGTATTTT.

The chain links TRBV5-1 to TRBJ2-5; tentatively, D is TRBD1 (6 bases). The CDR3 spans 13 residues. Deletions cut 0 bases from V and 4 bases from J, with 7 bases between. Germline-derived CDR1 and CDR2 are SGHRS and YFSETQ. CDR3 loop: CASSLARGETQYF. The CDR3 coding sequence is TGCGCCAGCAGCTTGGCCAGGGGAGAGACCCAGTACTTC.

This clone has only one observation. The chain recombines TRBV7-2 with TRBJ2-7, with 9 positions matching TRBD1. J was trimmed by 2 bases and V by 1 base; bases with no gene match: 3. The V gene's germline CDR1 is SGHTA and CDR2 FQGNSA. The CDR3 is 15 residues long. CDR3 in DNA: TGTGCCAGCAGCTTAGTGACAGGGGGGACCTACGAGCAGTACGTC. As protein: CASSLVTGGTYEQYV.

This chain connects TRBV27 to TRBJ2-2, with TRBD1 matching over 8 bases. The V gene end was trimmed by 6 bases and the J gene end by 6 bases; junction bases not matched to a gene: 12. The CDR3 spans 16 residues. Germline loops: CDR1 MNHEY, CDR2 SMNVEV (reference sequence). CDR3 in amino acids: CASRDPGQGFAGELFF. The CDR3 DNA follows: TGTGCCAGCAGAGATCCTGGACAGGGTTTTGCCGGGGAGCTGTTTTTT.